This entry describes one T cell receptor (beta chain). V was pared by 1 base and J by 10 bases, with 10 bases between. Germline CDR1 and CDR2: SGHTA and FQGNSA. The CDR3 is 12 residues long. This specimen comes from a study of blood T cell repertoires in COVID-19. Study-level background: Specimens from acute and convalescent COVID-19 originated in the United States, Italy and Spain. T cells, B-cell-depleted T cells, or PBMCs provided the cDNA or gDNA that served as material.

Source study methods: Counts of nucleated cells, estimated from reference gene primer amplification, were obtained. Profiling relied on immunoSEQ multiplex PCR, and the TCRdb table lists in-frame clones only, not all of them. V and J calls plus clone size are reproduced from that table; the DNA served to infer D and trimming. The sample has under 85,000 clones, around 80% seen once; the top ten hold approximately 6.2%. This TCR was sampled from a man aged 60 to 75 with active or convalescent COVID-19. Sequenced material: peripheral blood. This chain links TRBV7-2 with TRBJ1-1; D is unresolved. The CDR3 DNA is TGTGCCAGCAGCTTAGTAGGAGCTGGAGCTTTCTTT. Translated: CASSLVGAGAFF.